The subject of this entry is one T cell receptor beta chain. Its antigen is unknown. These data are taken from a study of T cell repertoires in cytomegalovirus infection. With 0 bases clipped from V and 5 bases from J, the junction kept 13 bases outside the gene matches. This CDR3 has 17 amino acids. The germline V gene has CDR1 SGDLS and CDR2 YYNGEE. TCRdb analysed the reads with MiXCR anew, one entry per CDR3 protein. The sample shows hundreds of thousands of distinct CDR3 sequences, approximately 31% of them seen only once. The TCR was taken from a human donor in good health (CMV status not recorded). Some clones in this sample may be carry-over from other donors' samples. V and J are TRBV9 and TRBJ2-5, with 7 bases aligning to TRBD2. Specimen: cultured CD8+ T cells from PBMCs, collected from culture after CMV antigen stimulation. CDR3 sequence (DNA): TGTGCCAGCAGCGTAGGCCCTCCTAGCGGAGGGGCGGAGACCCAGTACTTC. It is translated as CASSVGPPSGGAETQYF.